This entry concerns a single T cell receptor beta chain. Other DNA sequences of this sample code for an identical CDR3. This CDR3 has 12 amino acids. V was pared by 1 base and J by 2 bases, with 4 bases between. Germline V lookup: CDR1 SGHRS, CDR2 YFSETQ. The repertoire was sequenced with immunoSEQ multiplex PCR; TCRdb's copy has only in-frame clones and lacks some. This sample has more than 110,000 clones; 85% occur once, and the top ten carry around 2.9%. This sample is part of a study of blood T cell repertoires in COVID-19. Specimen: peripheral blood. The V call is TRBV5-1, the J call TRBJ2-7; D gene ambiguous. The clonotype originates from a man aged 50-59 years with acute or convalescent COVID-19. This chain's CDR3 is CASSLPAYEQYF. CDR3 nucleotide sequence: TGCGCCAGCAGCTTGCCAGCCTACGAGCAGTACTTC.